This T cell receptor (beta chain) is from a study of OX40 agonist ivuxolimab in advanced cancers. Clones were sequenced by immunoSEQ multiplex PCR, and TCRdb holds only the in-frame ones, with some missing. This table has around 110,000 clones, about nine tenths appearing once. In germline, CDR1 is SGHNT, CDR2 YYREEE (reference sequence). Deletions cut 2 bases from V and 2 bases from J, with 13 bases between. There are 15 residues in the CDR3. This chain connects TRBV5-4 to TRBJ2-5, with D possibly being TRBD2 (6 bases). The sequence derives from an adult with an advanced solid tumor such as melanoma, head and neck, liver or kidney cancer. The input for sequencing was CD4+ or CD8+ T cells sorted from blood, taken in a trial of the OX40 agonist ivuxolimab. CDR3 bases: TGTGCCAGCAGCTTTGTATTTGGGGGGCAAGAGACCCAGTACTTC. Protein: CASSFVFGGQETQYF. Filled out from reference TRBV5-4 and TRBJ2-5, the complete variable domain reads ETGVTQSPTHLIKTRGQQVTLRCSSQSGHNTVSWYQQALGQGPQFIFQYYREEENGRGNFPPRFSGLQFPNYSSELNVNALELDDSALYLCASSFVFGGQETQYFGPGTRLLVL.